The 24 T cell receptor beta chains below all came from one sample that was sequenced in a study of cytomegalovirus exposure and HLA in healthy donors. Using immunoSEQ multiplex PCR, the repertoire was profiled, and TCRdb retains in-frame clones only, with some absent. Counted here are tens of thousands of clones, about 92% occurring once; the ten biggest clones make up approximately 0.67%. The sequenced sample consisted of PBMCs. Receptor source: a man between 18 and 35 years old in good health and CMV-seronegative.

The chain recombines TRBV5-1 with TRBJ2-5, with 8 bases matching TRBD1. The CDR3 runs 13 residues. Germline V gives CDR1 SGHRS, CDR2 YFSETQ. Trimming at V came to 4 bases and at J to 4 bases, leaving 3 bases not matched to a gene. The CDR3 coding sequence is TGCGCCAGCAGCGGACAGGGAGGAGAGACCCAGTACTTC. It encodes CASSGQGGETQYF.

A single count supports this clone. The rearrangement joins TRBV5-1 to TRBJ2-1; unclear D gene. CDR1 is SGHRS and CDR2 is YFSETQ in the germline V gene. V lost 4 bases and J lost 8, with 13 bases in between. This CDR3 is 13 amino acids long. The CDR3 is CASSTPTFYEQFF. The DNA for the CDR3 is TGCGCCAGCAGCACGCCTACCTTCTATGAGCAGTTCTTC.

This chain uses TRBV27 with TRBJ2-7; 16 bases are shared with TRBD2. Germline V CDR1 and CDR2: MNHEY, SMNVEV (reference sequence). V lost 0 bases and J lost 4; bases outside the gene matches: 0. This CDR3 spans 16 amino acids. CDR3 region: CASSLSGLAGGYEQYF. The CDR3 coding sequence is TGTGCCAGCAGTTTATCGGGACTAGCGGGAGGGTACGAGCAGTACTTC.

This chain connects TRBV5-6 to TRBJ1-6, with TRBD1 as a possible D gene (5 bases). Germline V gene data show CDR1 as SGHDT and CDR2 as YYEEEE. CDR3 size: 13 residues. V lost 4 bases to trimming and J lost 9 bases, with 11 bases between them. The CDR3 bases are TGTGCCAGCAGCCCGGGGGGGGGTTCACCCCTCCACTTT. It codes for CASSPGGGSPLHF.

This chain joins TRBV6-1 and TRBJ2-7, with TRBD2 identical over 8 bases. Losses at the gene ends were 2 bases for V and 5 bases for J; bases not matched to a gene: 5. The V gene's germline CDR1 is MNHNS and CDR2 SASEGT. The length of the CDR3 is 14 residues. In DNA form, the CDR3 reads TGTGCCAGCAGTGAACAGCGGGGGTCCCACGAGCAGTACTTC. This translates into CASSEQRGSHEQYF.

This chain connects TRBV5-1 to TRBJ2-1; possible D gene TRBD1, 6 bases. The CDR3 is 15 amino acids. The V and J ends lost 4 bases and 0 bases respectively, with 11 bases between them. Germline lookup yields CDR1 SGHRS and CDR2 YFSETQ. Here the CDR3 reads CASSTGHSSYNEQFF. In DNA form, the CDR3 reads TGCGCCAGCAGCACGGGACACAGCTCCTACAATGAGCAGTTCTTC.

The chain is built from TRBV9 and TRBJ2-5; 7 nucleotides match TRBD1. V lost 0 bases to trimming and J lost 4 bases; unmatched junction nucleotides: 3. The CDR3 totals 14 residues. CDR1 SGDLS and CDR2 YYNGEE come from the germline V gene. CDR3 DNA sequence: TGTGCCAGCAGCGTAGATAACAGGGGAGAGACCCAGTACTTC. Amino acids: CASSVDNRGETQYF.

This chain links TRBV5-6 with TRBJ2-7; 9 bases line up with TRBD1. The J segment lost 7 bases and the V segment lost 4 bases, leaving 12 bases of the junction unmatched. CDR3 length equals 15 residues. Germline V gene sequence: CDR1 SGHDT, CDR2 YYEEEE. The CDR3 DNA is TGTGCCAGCAGCCCCGGGACAGGGCCAACGAGGGAGCAGTACTTC. Amino acid sequence: CASSPGTGPTREQYF. Full variable domain (remainder filled in from reference TRBV5-6 and TRBJ2-7): DAGVTQSPTHLIKTRGQQVTLRCSPKSGHDTVSWYQQALGQGPQFIFQYYEEEERQRGNFPDRFSGHQFPNYSSELNVNALLLGDSALYLCASSPGTGPTREQYFGPGTRLTVT.

The genes are TRBV18 and TRBJ1-2, with 9 nucleotides matching TRBD1. CDR1 KGHSH and CDR2 LQKENI come from the germline V gene. The CDR3 consists of 15 residues. The V gene end was trimmed by 3 bases and the J gene end by 4 bases; junction bases not matched to a gene: 6. The CDR3: CASSPNQTGGYGYTF. CDR3 nucleotide sequence: TGTGCCAGCTCACCCAACCAGACAGGGGGCTATGGCTACACCTTC.

The chain couples TRBV2 to TRBJ2-1, with D perhaps TRBD1 (5 bases). CDR1 and CDR2 (germline): SNHLY, FYNNEI. The V end lost 5 bases, the J end lost 7 bases, and 18 bases lay between the germline ends. The CDR3 runs to 15 residues. The CDR3 spells CASSFRWAGQNEQFF. CDR3 in DNA: TGTGCCAGCAGTTTCCGTTGGGCAGGGCAAAATGAGCAGTTCTTC. The entire variable domain, with the rest obtained from reference TRBV2 and TRBJ2-1, is as follows: EPEVTQTPSHQVTQMGQEVILRCVPISNHLYFYWYRQILGQKVEFLVSFYNNEISEKSEIFDDQFSVERPDGSNFTLKIRSTKLEDSAMYFCASSFRWAGQNEQFFGPGTRLTVL.

DNA of the CDR3: TGTGCCAGCAGCTTAGAGGGGGCAACTAATGAAAAACTGTTTTTT. The encoded protein is CASSLEGATNEKLFF. This chain links TRBV7-9 with TRBJ1-4; a weak D match, TRBD1 (6 bases). CDR1 and CDR2 from the germline V gene are SEHNR and FQNEAQ (reference sequence). The CDR3 extends over 15 amino acids. Deletions cut 1 base from V and 0 bases from J, with 6 bases between.

A few counts support this clone. CDR3 coding DNA: TGTGCCAGCTCACCCACGGCGGAGTACGAGCAGTACTTC. This gives the protein CASSPTAEYEQYF. The chain links TRBV18 to TRBJ2-7; D not certain. Germline loops: CDR1 KGHSH, CDR2 LQKENI. The CDR3 is 13 residues long. V gave up 3 bases and J gave up 4 bases, with 10 bases separating them.

The chain uses TRBV6-1 and TRBJ2-3, with 7 bases identical to TRBD1. The CDR3 covers 11 residues. From germline, CDR1 is MNHNS and CDR2 SASEGT. Trimming at V came to 8 bases and at J to 8 bases, leaving 4 bases not matched to a gene. The CDR3 DNA sequence: TGTGCCAGCGAACAGGGGCCTACGCAGTATTTT. This sequence encodes CASEQGPTQYF.

This sequence joins TRBV5-5 and TRBJ1-6; TRBD1 matches 8 bases. CDR3 length: 17 residues. The V gene end was trimmed by 0 bases and the J gene end by 0 bases; junction bases not matched to a gene: 2. In germline, CDR1 is SGHKS, CDR2 YYEKEE (reference sequence). In nucleotides, the CDR3 is TGTGCCAGCAGCTTGGACAGGGGGAGCTCCTATAATTCACCCCTCCACTTT. It translates to CASSLDRGSSYNSPLHF.

This clone was detected only once. The V gene is TRBV27, the J gene TRBJ1-2; 10 bases are a match to TRBD1. Looked up from germline, CDR1 is MNHEY and CDR2 is SMNVEV (reference sequence). Losses at the gene ends were 1 base for V and 8 bases for J; bases not matched to a gene: 10. CDR3 length equals 16 residues. CDR3 residues: CASSLLPTGGLSGYTF. The CDR3 coding sequence is TGTGCCAGCAGTTTATTACCGACAGGGGGCCTGAGCGGCTACACCTTC.

The chain links TRBV10-1 to TRBJ1-1; possibly TRBD1 for D (6 bases). Germline V gene data show CDR1 as WNHNN and CDR2 as SYGVQD (reference sequence). CDR3 size: 13 residues. Trimming removed 6 bases at V and 0 bases at J, with 8 bases between. CDR3 nucleotide sequence: TGCGCCAGCAGAGGGACACTGAACACTGAAGCTTTCTTT. Amino acids: CASRGTLNTEAFF.

The CDR3 is CASKGQTGSGELFF. In nucleotides, the CDR3 is TGTGCCAGTAAAGGACAGACTGGTTCCGGGGAGCTGTTTTTT. The V and J genes are TRBV19 and TRBJ2-2, with a possible D match to TRBD1 (6 bases). V was pared by 7 bases and J by 6 bases, with 15 bases between. The CDR3 runs 14 residues. Germline CDR1 is LNHDA and CDR2 is SQIVND (reference sequence).

The rearrangement uses TRBV6-1 and TRBJ2-3, with 9 positions matching TRBD2. V lost 4 bases, J lost 5 bases, and 10 bases stayed unmatched. CDR3 length: 16 residues. Germline V gene sequence: CDR1 MNHNS, CDR2 SASEGT. CDR3 sequence (DNA): TGTGCCAGCAGTGGGTCTAGCGGGAACGGAAGAGATACGCAGTATTTT. As protein: CASSGSSGNGRDTQYF.

CDR3 sequence reads: CASSSSDRAFTDTQYF. CDR3 in DNA: TGTGCCAGCTCGAGTTCGGACAGGGCCTTCACAGATACGCAGTATTTT. The chain has TRBV2 and TRBJ2-3; 8 bases agree with TRBD1. From germline, CDR1 is SNHLY and CDR2 FYNNEI. The CDR3 has 16 amino acids. V was pared by 8 bases and J by 2 bases, with 12 bases of the junction left unmatched.

This clone was detected only once. The genes are TRBV9 and TRBJ2-5, with D tentatively TRBD1 (6 bases). CDR1 and CDR2 from the germline V gene are SGDLS and YYNGEE. Trimming pared 4 bases from V and 1 base from J, leaving 17 bases between. The CDR3 is made up of 16 amino acids. The CDR3 spells CASSSYRADPQETQYF. CDR3 coding DNA: TGTGCCAGCAGCTCCTACAGGGCAGATCCCCAAGAGACCCAGTACTTC.

This rearrangement joins TRBV11-2 to TRBJ2-1; the match to TRBD1 covers 7 bases. Looked up from germline, CDR1 is SGHAT and CDR2 is FQNNGV. After removal of 4 bases from V and 7 bases from J, the junction contained 10 bases not matched to a gene. This CDR3 has 15 residues. The CDR3 DNA follows: TGTGCCAGCAGCTCCCCCCACAGGGGTTATAATGAGCAGTTCTTC. Amino acids: CASSSPHRGYNEQFF.

This CDR3 is CASSLRQGKVSPLHF. CDR3 DNA sequence: TGTGCCAGCAGCCTTCGACAGGGGAAAGTTTCACCCCTCCACTTT. The chain combines TRBV6-6 with TRBJ1-6; 8 nucleotides agree with TRBD1. V was clipped by 6 bases and J by 9 bases; unmatched bases: 10. The CDR3 spans 15 residues. Germline CDR1 MNHNY, CDR2 SVGAGI (reference sequence).

The CDR3 DNA is TGTGCCAGCAGTTTATGGGGGGGCGCCGGGGAGCTGTTTTTT. This gives the protein CASSLWGGAGELFF. V usage is TRBV27 and J usage is TRBJ2-2, with D possibly being TRBD2 (7 bases). CDR1 is MNHEY, CDR2 SMNVEV, per germline (reference sequence). CDR3 length equals 14 residues. V was cut by 1 base and J by 6 bases, with 9 bases left in between.

This clone came up once. The gene calls are TRBV18 and TRBJ1-2; TRBD1 matches 7 bases. V shed 3 bases and J 0 bases; nucleotides not matched to a gene: 4. Per germline, CDR1 KGHSH and CDR2 LQKENI. The CDR3 loop spans 15 amino acids. For the CDR3, the DNA is TGTGCCAGCTCACCTCCGGACAGGTCTAACTATGGCTACACCTTC. Residues: CASSPPDRSNYGYTF.